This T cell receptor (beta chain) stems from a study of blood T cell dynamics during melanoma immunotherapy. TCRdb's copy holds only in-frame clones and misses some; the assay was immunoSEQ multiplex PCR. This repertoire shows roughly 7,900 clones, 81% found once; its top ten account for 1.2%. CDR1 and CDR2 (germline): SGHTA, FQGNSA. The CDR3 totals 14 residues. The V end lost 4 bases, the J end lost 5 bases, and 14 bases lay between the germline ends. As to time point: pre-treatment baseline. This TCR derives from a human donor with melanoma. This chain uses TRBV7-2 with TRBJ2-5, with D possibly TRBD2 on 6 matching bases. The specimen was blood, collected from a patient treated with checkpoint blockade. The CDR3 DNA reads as TGTGCCAGCAGCTCCCTTGGAGGGGAGGAGACCCAGTACTTC. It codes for CASSSLGGEETQYF.